Listed here is a single T cell receptor beta chain. Its antigen is undetermined. The data belong to a study of a mutant IDH1 vaccine in newly diagnosed glioma. Study overall: Eight vaccine doses were administered to patients at weeks 1, 3, 5, 7, 11, 15, 19 and 23. Among treated patients, roughly 62% were male and roughly 38% female, and mean age was around 40 years. Pretreatment consisted of radiotherapy, temozolomide, or both, with most receiving both.

Clones were read by immunoSEQ multiplex PCR, and TCRdb kept only the in-frame ones, dropping some. The sample yields about 64,000 clones, 65% to 85% seen once. Time point here: week 11, during vaccination. Vaccine doses each comprised 300 ug of mutant IDH1 20-mer peptide, with topical imiquimod. CDR3 length: 12 amino acids. Trimming pared 4 bases from V and 8 bases from J, leaving 8 bases between. Germline V gives CDR1 SGHVS, CDR2 FNYEAQ. Material: PBMCs, obtained from a glioma patient whose treatment included an IDH1 peptide vaccine. This TCR derives from a woman in her forties or fifties with glioma. The rearrangement uses TRBV7-6 and TRBJ2-2; D remains unclear. The CDR3 DNA is TGTGCCAGCAGCTCCTATACAGGGGAGCTGTTTTTT. This encodes CASSSYTGELFF.